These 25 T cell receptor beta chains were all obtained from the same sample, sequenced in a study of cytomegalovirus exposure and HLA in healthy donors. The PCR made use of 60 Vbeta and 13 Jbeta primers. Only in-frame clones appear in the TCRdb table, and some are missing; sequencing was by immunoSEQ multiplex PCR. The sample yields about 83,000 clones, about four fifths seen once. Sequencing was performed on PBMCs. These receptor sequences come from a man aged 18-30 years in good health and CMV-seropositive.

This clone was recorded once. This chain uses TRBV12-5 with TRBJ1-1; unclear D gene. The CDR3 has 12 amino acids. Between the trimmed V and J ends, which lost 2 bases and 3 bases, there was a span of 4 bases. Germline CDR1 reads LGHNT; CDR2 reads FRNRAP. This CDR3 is CASGLTDTEAFF. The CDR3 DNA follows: TGTGCTAGTGGTTTGACAGACACTGAAGCTTTCTTT.

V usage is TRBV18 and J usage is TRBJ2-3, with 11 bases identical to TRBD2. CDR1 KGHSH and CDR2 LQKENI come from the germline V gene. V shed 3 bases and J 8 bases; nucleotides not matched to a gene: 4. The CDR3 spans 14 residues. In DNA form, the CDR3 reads TGTGCCAGCTCACCGGGACTAGCGGCAACTACGCAGTATTTT. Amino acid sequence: CASSPGLAATTQYF.

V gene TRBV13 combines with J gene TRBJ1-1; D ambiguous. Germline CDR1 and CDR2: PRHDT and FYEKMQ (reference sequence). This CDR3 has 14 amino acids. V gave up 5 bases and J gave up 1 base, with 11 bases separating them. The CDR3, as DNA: TGTGCCAGCAGCCTCGACGCAGGGAACACTGAAGCTTTCTTT. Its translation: CASSLDAGNTEAFF. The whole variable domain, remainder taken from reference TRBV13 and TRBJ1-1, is AAGVIQSPRHLIKEKRETATLKCYPIPRHDTVYWYQQGPGQDPQFLISFYEKMQSDKGSIPDRFSAQQFSDYHSELNMSSLELGDSALYFCASSLDAGNTEAFFGQGTRLTVV.

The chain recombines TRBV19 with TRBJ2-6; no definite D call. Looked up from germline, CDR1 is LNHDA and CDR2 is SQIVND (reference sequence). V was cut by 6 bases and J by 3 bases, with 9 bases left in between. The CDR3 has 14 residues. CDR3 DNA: TGTGCCAGTAGCTCAGGTCGTGGGGCCAACGTCCTGACTTTC. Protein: CASSSGRGANVLTF. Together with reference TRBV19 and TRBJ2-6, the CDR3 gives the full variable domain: DGGITQSPKYLFRKEGQNVTLSCEQNLNHDAMYWYRQDPGQGLRLIYYSQIVNDFQKGDIAEGYSVSREKKESFPLTVTSAQKNPTAFYLCASSSGRGANVLTFGAGSRLTVL.

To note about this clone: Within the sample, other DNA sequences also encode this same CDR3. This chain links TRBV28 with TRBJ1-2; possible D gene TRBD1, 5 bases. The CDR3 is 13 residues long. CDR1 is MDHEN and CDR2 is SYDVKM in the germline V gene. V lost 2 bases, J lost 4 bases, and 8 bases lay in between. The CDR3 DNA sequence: TGTGCCAGCAGTTTACGGGGGGGCTATGGCTACACCTTC. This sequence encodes CASSLRGGYGYTF.

CDR3 nucleotide sequence: TGTGCCAGCAGTTTCGGCGGTTATAGCAATCAGCCCCAGCATTTT. It yields the protein CASSFGGYSNQPQHF. The rearrangement uses TRBV28 and TRBJ1-5, with D uncertain. CDR3 length: 15 amino acids. CDR1 and CDR2 from the germline V gene are MDHEN and SYDVKM. Trimming shortened V by 3 bases and J by 0 bases, and 9 bases separated the two germline ends.

This CDR3 is CASSSDRVSEQFF. CDR3 coding DNA: TGCGCCAGCAGCTCCGATCGGGTCAGTGAGCAGTTCTTC. The chain couples TRBV5-1 to TRBJ2-1, with D unclear. There are 13 residues in the CDR3. Per the germline V gene, CDR1 is SGHRS and CDR2 is YFSETQ. With 3 bases removed from V and 9 bases from J, the gap between germline ends came to 13 bases.

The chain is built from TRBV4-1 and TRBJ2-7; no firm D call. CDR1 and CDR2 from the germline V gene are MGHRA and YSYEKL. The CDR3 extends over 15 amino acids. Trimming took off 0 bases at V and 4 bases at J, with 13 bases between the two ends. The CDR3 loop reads CASSQDPRAGYEQYF. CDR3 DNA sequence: TGCGCCAGCAGCCAAGATCCCCGTGCAGGTTACGAGCAGTACTTC.

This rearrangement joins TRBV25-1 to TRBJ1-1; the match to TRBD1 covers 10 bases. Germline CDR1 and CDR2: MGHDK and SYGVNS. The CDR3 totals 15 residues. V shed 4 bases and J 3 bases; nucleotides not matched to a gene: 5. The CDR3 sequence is CASSVTGQGHTEAFF. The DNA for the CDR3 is TGTGCCAGCAGTGTAACGGGACAGGGGCACACTGAAGCTTTCTTT.

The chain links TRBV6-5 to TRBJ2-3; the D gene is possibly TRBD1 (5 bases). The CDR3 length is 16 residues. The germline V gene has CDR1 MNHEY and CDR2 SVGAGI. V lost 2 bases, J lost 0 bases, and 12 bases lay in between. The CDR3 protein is CASSYMGPVSTDTQYF. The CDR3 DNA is TGTGCCAGCAGTTACATGGGGCCCGTTAGCACAGATACGCAGTATTTT.

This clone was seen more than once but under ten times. This CDR3 is CATSRLPWGGGGAPGETQYF. As DNA, the CDR3 is TGTGCCACCAGCAGACTCCCCTGGGGGGGAGGTGGGGCTCCGGGTGAGACCCAGTACTTC. J is TRBJ2-5 and V is TRBV15; 7 bases fit TRBD2. CDR3 length equals 20 residues. CDR1 and CDR2 from the germline V gene are LNHNV and YYDKDF (reference sequence). The J segment lost 5 bases and the V segment lost 2 bases, leaving 23 bases of the junction unmatched.

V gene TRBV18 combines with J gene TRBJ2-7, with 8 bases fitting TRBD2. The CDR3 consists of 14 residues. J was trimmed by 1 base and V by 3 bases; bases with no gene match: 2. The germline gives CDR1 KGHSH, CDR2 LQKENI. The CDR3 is CASSPGTSSYEQYF. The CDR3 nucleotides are TGTGCCAGCTCACCCGGGACTAGTTCCTACGAGCAGTACTTC.

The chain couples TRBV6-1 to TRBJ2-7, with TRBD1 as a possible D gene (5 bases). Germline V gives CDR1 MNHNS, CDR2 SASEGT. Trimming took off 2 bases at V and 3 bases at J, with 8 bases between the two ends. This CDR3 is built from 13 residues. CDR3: CASSESTVYEQYF. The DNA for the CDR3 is TGTGCCAGCAGTGAATCGACAGTCTACGAGCAGTACTTC.

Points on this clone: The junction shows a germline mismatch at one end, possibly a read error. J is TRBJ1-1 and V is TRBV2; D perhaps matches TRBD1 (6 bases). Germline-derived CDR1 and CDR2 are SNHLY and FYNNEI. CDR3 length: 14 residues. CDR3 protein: CASFLGGLNTEAFF. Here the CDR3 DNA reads TGTGCCAGCTTCTTGGGGGGGCTGAATACTGAAGCTTTCTTT.

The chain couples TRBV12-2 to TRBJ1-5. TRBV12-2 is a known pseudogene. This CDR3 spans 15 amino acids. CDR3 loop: CASRLAIYSNQPQHF. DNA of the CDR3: TGTGCAAGTCGCTTAGCCATCTATAGCAATCAGCCCCAGCATTTT.

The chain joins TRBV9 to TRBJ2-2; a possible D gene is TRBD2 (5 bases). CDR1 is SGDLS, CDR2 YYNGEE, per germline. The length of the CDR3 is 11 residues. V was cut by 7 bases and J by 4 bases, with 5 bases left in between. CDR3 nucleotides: TGTGCCAGCCGGGGCACCGGGGAGCTGTTTTTT. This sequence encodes CASRGTGELFF. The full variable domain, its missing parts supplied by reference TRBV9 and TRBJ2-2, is DSGVTQTPKHLITATGQRVTLRCSPRSGDLSVYWYQQSLDQGLQFLIQYYNGEERAKGNILERFSAQQFPDLHSELNLSSLELGDSALYFCASRGTGELFFGEGSRLTVL.

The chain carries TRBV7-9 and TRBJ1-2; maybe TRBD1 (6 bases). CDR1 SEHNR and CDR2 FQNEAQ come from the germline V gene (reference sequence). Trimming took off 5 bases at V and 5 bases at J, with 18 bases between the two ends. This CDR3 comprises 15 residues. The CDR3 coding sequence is TGTGCCAGCAGCGCCGCCGGGACAAGGGGATATGGCTACACCTTC. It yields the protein CASSAAGTRGYGYTF. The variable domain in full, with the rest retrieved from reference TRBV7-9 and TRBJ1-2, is DTGVSQNPRHKITKRGQNVTFRCDPISEHNRLYWYRQTLGQGPEFLTYFQNEAQLEKSRLLSDRFSAERPKGSFSTLEIQRTEQGDSAMYLCASSAAGTRGYGYTFGSGTRLTVV.

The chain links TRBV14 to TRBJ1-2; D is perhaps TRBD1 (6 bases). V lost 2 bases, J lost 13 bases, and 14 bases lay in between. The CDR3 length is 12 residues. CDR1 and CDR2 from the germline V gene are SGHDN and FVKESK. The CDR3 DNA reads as TGTGCCAGCAGCCAACAGGGGATGGGGAGCACCTTC. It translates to CASSQQGMGSTF.

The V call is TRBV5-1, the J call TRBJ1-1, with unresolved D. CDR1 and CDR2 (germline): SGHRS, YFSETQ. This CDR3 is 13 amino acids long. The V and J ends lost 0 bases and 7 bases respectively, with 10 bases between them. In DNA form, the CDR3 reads TGCGCCAGCAGCTTGGCACAGTCCAGTGAAGCTTTCTTT. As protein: CASSLAQSSEAFF.

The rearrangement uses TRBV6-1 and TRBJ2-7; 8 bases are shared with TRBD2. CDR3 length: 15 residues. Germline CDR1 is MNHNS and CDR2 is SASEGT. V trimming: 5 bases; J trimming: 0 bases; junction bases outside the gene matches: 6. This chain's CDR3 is CASSQTSGVSYEQYF. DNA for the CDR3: TGTGCCAGCAGTCAAACTAGCGGAGTCTCCTACGAGCAGTACTTC.

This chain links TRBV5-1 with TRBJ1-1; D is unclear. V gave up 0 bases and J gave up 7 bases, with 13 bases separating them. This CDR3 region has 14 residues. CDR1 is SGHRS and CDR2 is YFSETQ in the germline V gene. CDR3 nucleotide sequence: TGCGCCAGCAGCTTGGGCGGGGATCGTAGTGAAGCTTTCTTT. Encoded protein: CASSLGGDRSEAFF. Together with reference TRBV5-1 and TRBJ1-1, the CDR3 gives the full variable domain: KAGVTQTPRYLIKTRGQQVTLSCSPISGHRSVSWYQQTPGQGLQFLFEYFSETQRNKGNFPGRFSGRQFSNSRSEMNVSTLELGDSALYLCASSLGGDRSEAFFGQGTRLTVV.

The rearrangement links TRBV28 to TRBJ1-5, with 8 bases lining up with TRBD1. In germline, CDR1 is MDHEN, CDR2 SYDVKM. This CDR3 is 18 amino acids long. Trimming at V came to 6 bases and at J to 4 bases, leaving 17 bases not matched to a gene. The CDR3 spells CASRPRESGTGQNQPQHF. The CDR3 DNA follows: TGTGCCAGCAGACCCCGAGAGAGCGGGACAGGACAGAATCAGCCCCAGCATTTT.

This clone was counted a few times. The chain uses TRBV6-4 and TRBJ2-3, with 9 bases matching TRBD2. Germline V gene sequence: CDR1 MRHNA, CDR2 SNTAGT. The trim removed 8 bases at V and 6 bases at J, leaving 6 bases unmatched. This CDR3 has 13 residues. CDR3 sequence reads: CASGQREEDTQYF. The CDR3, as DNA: TGTGCCAGCGGCCAGCGGGAGGAGGATACGCAGTATTTT.

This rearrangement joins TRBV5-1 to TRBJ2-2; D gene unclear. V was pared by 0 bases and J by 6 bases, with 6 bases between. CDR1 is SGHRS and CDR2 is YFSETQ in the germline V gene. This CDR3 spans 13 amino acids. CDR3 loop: CASSLVGPGELFF. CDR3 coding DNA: TGCGCCAGCAGCTTGGTTGGGCCCGGGGAGCTGTTTTTT.

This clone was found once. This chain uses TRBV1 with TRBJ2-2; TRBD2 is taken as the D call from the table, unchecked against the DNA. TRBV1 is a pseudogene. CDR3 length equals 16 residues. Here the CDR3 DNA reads TGCACCAGACGGTGGGTAGCGGGATGGTTTTCCGGGGAGCTGTTTTTT. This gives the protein CTRRWVAGWFSGELFF.